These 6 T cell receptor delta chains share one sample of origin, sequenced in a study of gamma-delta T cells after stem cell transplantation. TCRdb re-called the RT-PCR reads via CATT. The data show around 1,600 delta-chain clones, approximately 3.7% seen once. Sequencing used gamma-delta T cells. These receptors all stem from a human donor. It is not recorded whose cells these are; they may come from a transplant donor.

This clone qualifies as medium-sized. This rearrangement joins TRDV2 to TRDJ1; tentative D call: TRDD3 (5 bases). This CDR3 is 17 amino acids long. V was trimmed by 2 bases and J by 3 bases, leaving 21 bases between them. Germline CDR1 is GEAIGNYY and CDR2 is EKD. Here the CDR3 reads CACDKLSGVRSADKLIF. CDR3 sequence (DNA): TGTGCCTGTGACAAGTTGTCGGGGGTTAGATCAGCCGATAAACTCATCTTT.

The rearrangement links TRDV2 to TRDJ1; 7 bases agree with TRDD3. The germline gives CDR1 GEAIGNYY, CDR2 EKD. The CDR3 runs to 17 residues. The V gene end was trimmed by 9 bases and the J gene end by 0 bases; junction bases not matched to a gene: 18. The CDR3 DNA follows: TGTGCCCGTAACGCTCTCTGGGGGTCCAACCACACCGATAAACTCATCTTT. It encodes CARNALWGSNHTDKLIF.

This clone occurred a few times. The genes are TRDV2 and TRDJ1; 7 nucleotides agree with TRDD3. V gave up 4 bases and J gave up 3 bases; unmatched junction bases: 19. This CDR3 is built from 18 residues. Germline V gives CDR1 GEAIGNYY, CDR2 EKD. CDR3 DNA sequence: TGTGCCTGTGAGCGCGTTGGGGGACGACCACCGGATCCCGATAAACTCATCTTT. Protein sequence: CACERVGGRPPDPDKLIF.

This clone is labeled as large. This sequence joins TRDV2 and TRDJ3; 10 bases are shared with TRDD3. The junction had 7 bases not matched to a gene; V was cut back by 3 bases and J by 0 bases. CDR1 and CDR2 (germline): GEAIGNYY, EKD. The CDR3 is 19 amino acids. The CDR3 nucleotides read TGTGCCTGTGACGCCCTACTGGGGGATCTCTCCTGGGACACCCGACAGATGTTTTTC. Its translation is CACDALLGDLSWDTRQMFF.

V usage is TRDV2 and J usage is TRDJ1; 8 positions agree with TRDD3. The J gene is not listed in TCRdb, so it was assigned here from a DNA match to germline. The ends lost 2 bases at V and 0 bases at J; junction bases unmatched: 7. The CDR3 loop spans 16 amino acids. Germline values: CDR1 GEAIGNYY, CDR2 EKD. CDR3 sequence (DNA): TGTGCCTGTGACAGTCTACTGGGGGCCGACACCGATAAACTCATCTTT. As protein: CACDSLLGADTDKLIF.

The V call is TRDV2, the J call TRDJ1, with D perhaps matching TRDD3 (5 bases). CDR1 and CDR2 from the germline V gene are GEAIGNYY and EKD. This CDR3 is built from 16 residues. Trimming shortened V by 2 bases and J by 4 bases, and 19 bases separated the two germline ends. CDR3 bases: TGTGCCTGTGACATACCGGGAGATACTACGGTCGATAAACTCATCTTT. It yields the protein CACDIPGDTTVDKLIF.